This T cell receptor beta chain was recovered during a study of blood T cells in healthy people across ages. General observations from the study: The long-lived group displayed more naive CD4+ cells, plus higher diversity, than the aged donors did. Expanded clonotype changes were possibly confounded by unknown donor CMV status. The authors considered diversity estimates from one million T cells to be underestimates.

For the second PCR, which ran for about 7 to 11 cycles, a sample-barcoded 5' primer and a J-beta primer mix were used. MiXCR, applied by TCRdb to the 5' RACE reads, yields one record per CDR3 protein. Among 2 million or so distinct CDR3 sequences listed, roughly 49% were seen once. A note on this clonotype: Antigen specificity is unknown.

The CDR3 length is 14 residues. Germline values: CDR1 LNHDA, CDR2 SQIVND (reference sequence). The specimen was blood. The receptor's source is a woman in her thirties or forties in good health. The chain recombines TRBV19 with TRBJ2-4; weak D call: TRBD1 (5 bases). The J call may be wrong; the DNA end is better matched by TRBJ2-7. The CDR3 sequence: CAPIRSRATLEQYF. Written as DNA, the CDR3 is TGTGCCCCTATACGGTCCAGGGCGACACTCGAGCAGTACTTC.